The present entry profiles one TCR beta chain with its context. Different DNA sequences within this sample yield the same CDR3. CD45RO-negative, CCR7-selected cells formed the naive CD8 fraction, which excluded terminally differentiated effector memory CD45RA+ cells. CDR3 length: 16 amino acids. The V gene lost 4 bases and the J gene lost 2 bases, with 14 bases spanning the gap. Germline V gene data show CDR1 as LGHNA and CDR2 as YSLEER. Assay used: immunoSEQ multiplex PCR; TCRdb lists only in-frame clones, some missing. The top ten clones hold 0.9% to 1.5% of a sample with about 2 million clones, approximately 95% of them seen once. This entry is derived from a study of shared clonotypes between healthy human individuals.

J is TRBJ1-4 and V is TRBV4-3, with TRBD1 as a possible D gene (6 bases). Sample: naive CD8+ T cells sorted from blood. The TCR sequence derives from a man aged 18 to 29 in good health. The DNA for the CDR3 is TGCGCCAGCAGCCGCCTAACAGGGTCTACTAATGAAAAACTGTTTTTT. It specifies CASSRLTGSTNEKLFF.